These T cell receptor beta chains were read from a single sample in a study of cytomegalovirus exposure and HLA in healthy donors. TCRdb's copy holds only in-frame clones and misses some; the assay was immunoSEQ multiplex PCR. The sample has more than 100,000 clones, around 10% seen once. Sequencing was performed on PBMCs. These receptors were collected from a middle-aged woman in good health and CMV-seropositive. CDR3s include the opening cysteine and the closing phenylalanine or tryptophan. The D gene is left open where the match is weak. Expanded clones are given a class, and other clones once, few, many or no size at all.

TRBD1,TRBJ2-5,TRBV5-1,-,14,TGCGCCAGCAGCTTGACAGGGGGCCAAGAGACCCAGTACTTC,CASSLTGGQETQYF
TRBD1,TRBJ2-3,TRBV7-9,few,16,TGTGCCAGCAGCTTAGCCCGGGACAGACACACAGATACGCAGTATTTT,CASSLARDRHTDTQYF
TRBD2,TRBJ2-5,TRBV5-1,few,15,TGCGCCAGCAGCATCTCTACTAGCGGGGAAGAGACCCAGTACTTC,CASSISTSGEETQYF
-,TRBJ1-1,TRBV6-5,few,13,TGTGCCAGCAGTTACTCACAGAACACTGAAGCTTTCTTT,CASSYSQNTEAFF
TRBD1,TRBJ2-7,TRBV6-1,few,15,TGTGCCAGCAGTGCCGGGACAGGGGGTACCTACGAGCAGTACTTC,CASSAGTGGTYEQYF
TRBD1,TRBJ1-5,TRBV6-6,-,14,TGTGCCAGCAGTCAGGGGACAGGGCTACAGCCCCAGCATTTT,CASSQGTGLQPQHF
TRBD1,TRBJ1-2,TRBV19,-,13,TGTGCCAGTACCCCGGACAGGGTCGGTGGCTACACCTTC,CASTPDRVGGYTF
-,TRBJ1-1,TRBV29-1,-,13,TGCAGCGTCACTCCAACAGGGTCTGGTGAAGCTTTCTTT,CSVTPTGSGEAFF
-,TRBJ2-7,TRBV7-2,-,13,TGTGCCAGCAGCAACAGGGACGGTTACGAGCAGTACTTC,CASSNRDGYEQYF
TRBD2,TRBJ2-3,TRBV5-4,-,17,TGTGCCAGCAGCTTCCACCTCGGCGGGGGGGGCACAGATACGCAGTATTTT,CASSFHLGGGGTDTQYF
TRBD1,TRBJ1-1,TRBV6-6,few,14,TGTGCCAGCAACTCCGGGACAGGGGGCACTGAAGCTTTCTTT,CASNSGTGGTEAFF
TRBD2,TRBJ2-1,TRBV27,few,15,TGTGCCAGCAGTCTATATAGCGGGGGGGCTGGTGAGCAGTTCTTC,CASSLYSGGAGEQFF
-,TRBJ2-7,TRBV10-2,-,13,TGCGCCAGCAGTGTGACAGGAACTTACGAGCAGTACTTC,CASSVTGTYEQYF
TRBD1,TRBJ2-5,TRBV4-1,few,15,TGCGCCAGCAGCCAAGAGGGACAGGGACTAGAGACCCAGTACTTC,CASSQEGQGLETQYF
TRBD1,TRBJ2-7,TRBV5-8,few,15,TGTGCCAGCAGCTCTCCGGGACAGGGCACCGACGAGCAGTACTTC,CASSSPGQGTDEQYF
-,TRBJ1-1,TRBV5-1,few,14,TGCGCCAGCAGCTTAACCGTAGGGGCCACTGAAGCTTTCTTT,CASSLTVGATEAFF
-,TRBJ2-3,TRBV11-2,few,12,TGTGCCAGCAGCCCAGGCACAGATACGCAGTATTTT,CASSPGTDTQYF
-,TRBJ2-4,TRBV5-1,few,16,TGCGCCAGCAGCTTGACGAGCGGACCTGCCAAAAACATTCAGTACTTC,CASSLTSGPAKNIQYF
-,TRBJ1-5,TRBV7-8,-,15,TGTGCCAGCAGCCAAACCCCGGGGGGCAATCAGCCCCAGCATTTT,CASSQTPGGNQPQHF
-,TRBJ2-1,TRBV5-4,few,13,TGTGCCAGCAGCTTGACCACGGACAATGAGCAGTTCTTC,CASSLTTDNEQFF
-,TRBJ1-1,TRBV14,few,13,TGTGCCAGCAGCGGAGGTTTGAACACTGAAGCTTTCTTT,CASSGGLNTEAFF
-,TRBJ1-1,TRBV6-1,-,14,TGTGCCAGCAGTGACGGGGGGATGAACACTGAAGCTTTCTTT,CASSDGGMNTEAFF
-,TRBJ1-6,TRBV4-2,few,14,TGTGCCAGCAGCCAAGAATCGGGGTTTTCACCCCTCCACTTT,CASSQESGFSPLHF
TRBD2,TRBJ2-5,TRBV2,few,14,TGTGCCAGCAGTGTCCCGGGGGGGAAAGAGACCCAGTACTTC,CASSVPGGKETQYF
TRBD1,TRBJ1-2,TRBV7-9,few,14,TGTGCCAGCAGCCAATTACAGGGGGTCGATGGCTACACCTTC,CASSQLQGVDGYTF
-,TRBJ1-2,TRBV4-1,-,16,TGCGCCAGCAGCCACTGGGGTGGGTATGGGGCCTATGGCTACACCTTC,CASSHWGGYGAYGYTF
TRBD1,TRBJ2-1,TRBV19,-,15,TGTGCCAGTAGTCTCCACAGGGGGTTGAACAATGAGCAGTTCTTC,CASSLHRGLNNEQFF
TRBD1,TRBJ1-5,TRBV2,few,13,TGTGCCAGCAGTGGGACAGGGGGTCAGCCCCAGCATTTT,CASSGTGGQPQHF
TRBD1,TRBJ1-1,TRBV7-9,few,15,TGTGCCAGCAGCTTAGAGGGGACAGGGGAAGCTGAAGCTTTCTTT,CASSLEGTGEAEAFF
-,TRBJ1-2,TRBV10-3,-,13,TGTGCCGCTAAACAGGCGTACGAGCTTGGCTACACCTTC,CAAKQAYELGYTF
TRBD1,TRBJ2-1,TRBV18,-,17,TGTGCCAGCTCCCCATTACGGACAGGGGAAGGGGTGAATGAGCAGTTCTTC,CASSPLRTGEGVNEQFF
TRBD2,TRBJ2-1,TRBV4-3,-,17,TGCGCCAGCAGCCGATACGGAGCGGGGCTTCCCTACAATGAGCAGTTCTTC,CASSRYGAGLPYNEQFF
-,TRBJ1-1,TRBV29-1,-,13,TGCAGCGTTGCAAGTCAGGGGAACACTGAAGCTTTCTTT,CSVASQGNTEAFF
-,TRBJ1-1,TRBV5-1,few,14,TGCGCCAGCAGCTTGTTTGGGGAGGGAGAAGAAGCTTTCTTT,CASSLFGEGEEAFF
-,TRBJ2-7,TRBV6-6,-,12,TGTGCCAGCGGAGGGGCCTCCTACGAGCAGTACTTC,CASGGASYEQYF
-,TRBJ1-2,TRBV5-5,-,15,TGTGCCAGCAGGCGGGGGGAGGGTTGGAACTATGGCTACACCTTC,CASRRGEGWNYGYTF
-,TRBJ1-4,TRBV5-1,-,15,TGCGCCAGCAGGCTGACAGCTTTAACTAATGAAAAACTGTTTTTT,CASRLTALTNEKLFF
-,TRBJ2-1,TRBV4-2,-,15,TGTGCCAGCAGCCAAGAACCTAGCTCCTACAATGAGCAGTTCTTC,CASSQEPSSYNEQFF
-,TRBJ2-7,TRBV5-1,few,14,TGCGCCAGCAGCTTGGGAACCAGGACCTACGAGCAGTACTTC,CASSLGTRTYEQYF
-,TRBJ2-5,TRBV29-1,few,13,TGCAGCGCTCTAGAGTTCAAAAGGGAGACCCAGTACTTC,CSALEFKRETQYF
-,TRBJ1-2,TRBV14,few,15,TGTGCCAGCAGCCCCGCCGGGGGTGGAGGATCTGGCTACACCTTC,CASSPAGGGGSGYTF
TRBD1,TRBJ2-7,TRBV5-5,-,18,TGTGCCAGCAGCTTGGGGGACAGGGGTGGTCGGAGCTCCTACGAGCAGTACTTC,CASSLGDRGGRSSYEQYF
-,TRBJ1-5,TRBV4-1,-,13,TGCGCCAGCAGCACACGGGACTATCAGCCCCAGCATTTT,CASSTRDYQPQHF
-,TRBJ2-5,TRBV7-2,-,15,TGTGCCAGCAGCCCTCAGAGGGCTCGGCAAGAGACCCAGTACTTC,CASSPQRARQETQYF
TRBD1,TRBJ1-1,TRBV19,-,14,TGTGCCAGTAGTTCGGGACAGGGGGCCACTGAAGCTTTCTTT,CASSSGQGATEAFF
TRBD2,TRBJ2-7,TRBV19,few,14,TGTGCCAGTAGTATAGCGGGGGGGCCCTACGAGCAGTACTTC,CASSIAGGPYEQYF
TRBD1,TRBJ2-1,TRBV4-1,-,14,TGCGCCAGCAGCCAAGGAAGGGGGCCGTCTGAGCAGTTCTTC,CASSQGRGPSEQFF
TRBD2,TRBJ2-1,TRBV5-1,-,16,TGCGCCAGCAGCCCCTACGGGGGGAGCTCCTACAATGAGCAGTTCTTC,CASSPYGGSSYNEQFF
-,TRBJ2-7,TRBV2,-,12,TGTGCCAGCAGTGGGACTCGGTCTAAGCAGTACTTC,CASSGTRSKQYF
-,TRBJ1-6,TRBV2,-,14,TGTGCCAGCAGTGAAGGTACAGGGCCGGTTGGGCTCCACTTT,CASSEGTGPVGLHF
-,TRBJ2-7,TRBV5-1,-,13,TGCGCCAGCCGAACGACTGGCTCCTACGAGCAGTACTTC,CASRTTGSYEQYF
-,TRBJ2-7,TRBV4-2,-,14,TGTGCCAGCAGCTCGGGGGCCTGGGGGGGGGAGCAGTACTTC,CASSSGAWGGEQYF